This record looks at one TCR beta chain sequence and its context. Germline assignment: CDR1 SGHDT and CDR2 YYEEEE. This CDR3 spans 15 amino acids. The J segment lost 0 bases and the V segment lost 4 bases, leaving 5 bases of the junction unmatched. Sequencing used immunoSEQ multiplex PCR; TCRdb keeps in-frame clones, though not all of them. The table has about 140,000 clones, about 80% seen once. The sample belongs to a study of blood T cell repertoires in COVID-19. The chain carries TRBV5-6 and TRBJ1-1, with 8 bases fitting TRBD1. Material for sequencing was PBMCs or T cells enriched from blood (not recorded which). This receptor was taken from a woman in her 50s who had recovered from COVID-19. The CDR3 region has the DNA TGTGCCAGCAGCCAAGGACAGGGTTTGAACACTGAAGCTTTCTTT. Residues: CASSQGQGLNTEAFF.